This is a list of T cell receptor beta chains from one sample in a study of control samples from healthy donors and cancer patients. Only in-frame clones appear in the TCRdb table, and some are missing; sequencing was by immunoSEQ multiplex PCR. Of roughly 80,000 clones listed, nearly 90% are singletons. Sequencing was carried out using blood. Source of these receptors: a man aged 45-65 years in good health. CDR3s include the opening cysteine and the closing phenylalanine or tryptophan. Each record gives: CDR3 DNA, CDR3 protein, J gene, D gene, V gene, clone size. The D gene is left open where the match is weak. Size values are once, few and many counts, or a class for expanded clones, and some rows have none.

CDR3 DNA: TGTGCCAGCAGCGTCGCAGGGGGCACTGAGCAGTTCTTC
CDR3 protein: CASSVAGGTEQFF
J gene: TRBJ2-1
D gene: TRBD1
V gene: TRBV7-9
clone size: .

CDR3 DNA: TGCGCCAGCAGTGCAGAAAGGGGCAGTTCGGGAAACACCATATATTTT
CDR3 protein: CASSAERGSSGNTIYF
J gene: TRBJ1-3
D gene: .
V gene: TRBV10-2
clone size: .

CDR3 DNA: TGTGCCAGCAGTACCCCAAAGAGGTCCTACAATGAGCAGTTCTTC
CDR3 protein: CASSTPKRSYNEQFF
J gene: TRBJ2-1
D gene: .
V gene: TRBV6-5
clone size: .

CDR3 DNA: TGTGCCTGGAGTTCCGAGACGGGACGGTCAAATCAGCCCCAGCATTTT
CDR3 protein: CAWSSETGRSNQPQHF
J gene: TRBJ1-5
D gene: .
V gene: TRBV30
clone size: .

CDR3 DNA: TGTGCCTGGAGTGTAAACTCGGGGGAGACCCAGTACTTC
CDR3 protein: CAWSVNSGETQYF
J gene: TRBJ2-5
D gene: .
V gene: TRBV30
clone size: once

CDR3 DNA: TGCGCCAGCAGCTCTGGAGGATACGAGCAGTACTTC
CDR3 protein: CASSSGGYEQYF
J gene: TRBJ2-7
D gene: .
V gene: TRBV5-1
clone size: .

CDR3 DNA: TGCAGCGTTGGTATCGACAGGGGGATCACAACTAATGAAAAACTGTTTTTT
CDR3 protein: CSVGIDRGITTNEKLFF
J gene: TRBJ1-4
D gene: TRBD1
V gene: TRBV29-1
clone size: .

CDR3 DNA: TGTGCCAGCAGCGGTGCAGGGCTGAACACCGGGGAGCTGTTTTTT
CDR3 protein: CASSGAGLNTGELFF
J gene: TRBJ2-2
D gene: .
V gene: TRBV9
clone size: .

CDR3 DNA: TGTGCCATCAGTGCCGGGGATAACTATGGCTACACCTTC
CDR3 protein: CAISAGDNYGYTF
J gene: TRBJ1-2
D gene: .
V gene: TRBV10-3
clone size: .

CDR3 DNA: TGTGCCAGTACCGTTAAATCCGCTGGAAACACCATATATTTT
CDR3 protein: CASTVKSAGNTIYF
J gene: TRBJ1-3
D gene: .
V gene: TRBV19
clone size: .

CDR3 DNA: TGTGCCAGTAGTATCCGGGACAGGGGCTACGAGCAGTACTTC
CDR3 protein: CASSIRDRGYEQYF
J gene: TRBJ2-7
D gene: TRBD1
V gene: TRBV19
clone size: .

CDR3 DNA: TGTGCCAGTAGGGGGAACACTGAAGCTTTCTTT
CDR3 protein: CASRGNTEAFF
J gene: TRBJ1-1
D gene: .
V gene: TRBV6-5
clone size: few

CDR3 DNA: TGCAGCGTTGAGGCAGGGGATCCCGAGCAGTACTTC
CDR3 protein: CSVEAGDPEQYF
J gene: TRBJ2-7
D gene: .
V gene: TRBV29-1
clone size: .

CDR3 DNA: TGTGCCAGCAGCCAAGGTTTGCCGGGGTTAAGTTCACCCCTCCACTTT
CDR3 protein: CASSQGLPGLSSPLHF
J gene: TRBJ1-6
D gene: .
V gene: TRBV14
clone size: .

CDR3 DNA: TGCGCCAGCAGCTTGTCAGGGGGGGAGACCCAGTACTTC
CDR3 protein: CASSLSGGETQYF
J gene: TRBJ2-5
D gene: .
V gene: TRBV5-1
clone size: .